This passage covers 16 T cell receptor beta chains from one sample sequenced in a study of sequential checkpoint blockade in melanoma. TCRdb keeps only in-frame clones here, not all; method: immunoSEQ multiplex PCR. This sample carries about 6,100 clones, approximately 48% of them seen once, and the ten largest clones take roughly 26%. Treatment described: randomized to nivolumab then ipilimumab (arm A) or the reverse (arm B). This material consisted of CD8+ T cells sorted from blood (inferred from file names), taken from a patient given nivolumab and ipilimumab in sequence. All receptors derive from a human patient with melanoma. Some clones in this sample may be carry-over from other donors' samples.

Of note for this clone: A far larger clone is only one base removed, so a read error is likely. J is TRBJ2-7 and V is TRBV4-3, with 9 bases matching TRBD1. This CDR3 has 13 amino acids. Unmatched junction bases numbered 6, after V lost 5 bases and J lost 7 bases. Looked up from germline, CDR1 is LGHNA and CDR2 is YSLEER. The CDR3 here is CASSLGQGWEQYF. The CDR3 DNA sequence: TGCGCCAGCAGCTTGGGACAGGGATGGGAGCAGTACTTC.

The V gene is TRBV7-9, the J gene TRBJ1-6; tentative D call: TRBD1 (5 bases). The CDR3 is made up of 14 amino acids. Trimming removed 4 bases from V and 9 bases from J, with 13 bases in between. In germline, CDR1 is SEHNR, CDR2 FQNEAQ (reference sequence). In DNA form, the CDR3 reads TGTGCCAGCAGCTACGACAGCCTAGGTTCACCCCTCCACTTT. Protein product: CASSYDSLGSPLHF.

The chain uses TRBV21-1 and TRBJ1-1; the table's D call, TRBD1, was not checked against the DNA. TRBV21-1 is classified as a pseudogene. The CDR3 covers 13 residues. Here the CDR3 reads CVPGTGDYTEAFF. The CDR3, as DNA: TGTGTCCCCGGGACAGGGGATTACACTGAAGCTTTCTTT.

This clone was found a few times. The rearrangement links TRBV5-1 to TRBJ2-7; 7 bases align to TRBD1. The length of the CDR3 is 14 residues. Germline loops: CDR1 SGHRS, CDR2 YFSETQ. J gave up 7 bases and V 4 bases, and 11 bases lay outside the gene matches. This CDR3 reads CASSPTTGLKEQYF. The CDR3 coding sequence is TGCGCCAGCAGCCCTACGACAGGGCTTAAGGAGCAGTACTTC.

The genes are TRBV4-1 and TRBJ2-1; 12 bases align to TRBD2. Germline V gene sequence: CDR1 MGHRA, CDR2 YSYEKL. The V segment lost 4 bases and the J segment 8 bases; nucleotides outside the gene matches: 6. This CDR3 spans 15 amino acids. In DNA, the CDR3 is TGCGCCAGCAGCCCCCGACTAGCGGGGGTCGATGAGCAGTTCTTC. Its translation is CASSPRLAGVDEQFF.

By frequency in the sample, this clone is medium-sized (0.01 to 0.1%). Here the CDR3 reads CASSHIAGGGYTF. CDR3 DNA: TGCGCCAGCAGCCACATCGCAGGGGGCGGCTACACCTTC. The chain has TRBV4-1 and TRBJ1-2; TRBD1 matches 8 bases. The germline gives CDR1 MGHRA, CDR2 YSYEKL. This CDR3 is 13 amino acids long. The junction had 5 bases not matched to a gene; V was cut back by 3 bases and J by 8 bases.

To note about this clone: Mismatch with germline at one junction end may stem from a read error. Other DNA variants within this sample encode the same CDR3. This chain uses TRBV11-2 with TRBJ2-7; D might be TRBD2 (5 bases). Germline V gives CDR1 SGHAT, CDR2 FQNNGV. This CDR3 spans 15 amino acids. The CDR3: CASSRGESSPYEQYF. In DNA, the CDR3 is TGCGCCAGCAGCCGGGGAGAGAGCAGTCCCTACGAGCAGTACTTC.

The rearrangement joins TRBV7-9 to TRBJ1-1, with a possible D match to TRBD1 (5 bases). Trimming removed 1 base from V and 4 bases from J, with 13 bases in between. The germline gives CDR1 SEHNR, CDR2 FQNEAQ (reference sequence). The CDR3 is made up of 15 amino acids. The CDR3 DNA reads TGTGCCAGCAGCTTAGATCTTTGGGGGGGCACTGAAGCTTTCTTT. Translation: CASSLDLWGGTEAFF. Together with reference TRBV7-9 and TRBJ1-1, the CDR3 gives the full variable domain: DTGVSQNPRHKITKRGQNVTFRCDPISEHNRLYWYRQTLGQGPEFLTYFQNEAQLEKSRLLSDRFSAERPKGSFSTLEIQRTEQGDSAMYLCASSLDLWGGTEAFFGQGTRLTVV.

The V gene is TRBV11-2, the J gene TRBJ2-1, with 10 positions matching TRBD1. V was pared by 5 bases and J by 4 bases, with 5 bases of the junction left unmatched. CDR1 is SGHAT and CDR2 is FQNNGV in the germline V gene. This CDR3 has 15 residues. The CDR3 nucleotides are TGTGCCAGCAGCCTCGGACAGGGGGAATACAATGAGCAGTTCTTC. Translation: CASSLGQGEYNEQFF.

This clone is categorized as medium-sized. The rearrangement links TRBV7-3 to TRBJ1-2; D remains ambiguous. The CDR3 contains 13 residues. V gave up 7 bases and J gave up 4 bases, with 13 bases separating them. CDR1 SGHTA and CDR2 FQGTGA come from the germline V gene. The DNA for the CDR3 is TGTGCCAGCACCGTCCCGCAGATCTATGGCTACACCTTC. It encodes CASTVPQIYGYTF. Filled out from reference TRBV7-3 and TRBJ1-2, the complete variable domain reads GAGVSQTPSNKVTEKGKYVELRCDPISGHTALYWYRQSLGQGPEFLIYFQGTGAADDSGLPNDRFFAVRPEGSVSTLKIQRTERGDSAVYLCASTVPQIYGYTFGSGTRLTVV.

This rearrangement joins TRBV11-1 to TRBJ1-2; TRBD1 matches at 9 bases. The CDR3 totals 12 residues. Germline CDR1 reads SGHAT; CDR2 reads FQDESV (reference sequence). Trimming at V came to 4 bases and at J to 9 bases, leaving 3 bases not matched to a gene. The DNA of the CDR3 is TGTGCCAGCAGCTCACAGGGGGCGAGCTACACCTTC. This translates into CASSSQGASYTF.

The CDR3 DNA follows: TGCGCCAGCAGCCAAGATTCAGGAATCTCTAACTATGGCTACACCTTC. It encodes CASSQDSGISNYGYTF. This chain uses TRBV4-1 with TRBJ1-2; D unclear. CDR1 is MGHRA, CDR2 YSYEKL, per germline. The CDR3 runs to 16 residues. V lost 0 bases and J lost 0, with 11 bases in between.

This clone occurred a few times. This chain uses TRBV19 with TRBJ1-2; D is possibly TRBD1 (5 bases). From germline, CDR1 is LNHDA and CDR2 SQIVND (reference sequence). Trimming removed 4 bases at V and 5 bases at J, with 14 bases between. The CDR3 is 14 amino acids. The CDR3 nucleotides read TGTGCCAGTAGTACCCGTGGGGAGGGGTATGGCTACACCTTC. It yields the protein CASSTRGEGYGYTF. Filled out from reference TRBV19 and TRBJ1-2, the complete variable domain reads DGGITQSPKYLFRKEGQNVTLSCEQNLNHDAMYWYRQDPGQGLRLIYYSQIVNDFQKGDIAEGYSVSREKKESFPLTVTSAQKNPTAFYLCASSTRGEGYGYTFGSGTRLTVV.

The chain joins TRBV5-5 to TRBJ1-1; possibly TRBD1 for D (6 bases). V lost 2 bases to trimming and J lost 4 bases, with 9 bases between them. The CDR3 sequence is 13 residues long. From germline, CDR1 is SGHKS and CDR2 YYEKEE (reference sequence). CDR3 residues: CASSFAGATEAFF. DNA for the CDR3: TGTGCCAGCAGCTTCGCAGGGGCCACTGAAGCTTTCTTT.

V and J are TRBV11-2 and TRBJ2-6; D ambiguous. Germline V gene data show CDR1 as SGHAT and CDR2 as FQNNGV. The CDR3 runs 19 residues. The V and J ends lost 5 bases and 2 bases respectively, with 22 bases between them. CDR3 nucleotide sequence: TGTGCCAGCAGCCCACCGCCTTATTGGAGTCTACCTGGGGCCAACGTCCTGACTTTC. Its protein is CASSPPPYWSLPGANVLTF.

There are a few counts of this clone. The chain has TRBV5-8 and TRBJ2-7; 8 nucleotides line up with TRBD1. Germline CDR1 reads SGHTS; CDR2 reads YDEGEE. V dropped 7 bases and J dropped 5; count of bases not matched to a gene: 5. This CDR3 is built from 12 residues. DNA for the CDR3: TGTGCCAGCTTCAGGGGGCTCAACGAGCAGTACTTC. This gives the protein CASFRGLNEQYF.